Listed below are T cell receptor beta chains from one sample, sequenced in a study of cytomegalovirus exposure and HLA in healthy donors. The assay was immunoSEQ multiplex PCR, and TCRdb's table has in-frame clones only and misses some. The sample consists of about 240,000 clones, around 86% of them appearing once. Sequencing was performed on PBMCs. Every receptor here comes from a woman in her 30s in good health and CMV-seropositive. CDR3s include the opening cysteine and the closing phenylalanine or tryptophan. A D gene is named only where the DNA matches it firmly. Not all rows give a size; the values are once, few, many and, for expanded clones, a class.

TRBJ2-7,-,15,TRBV15,-,CATSRVFGSTDEQYF,TGTGCCACCAGCAGAGTTTTCGGGAGTACGGACGAGCAGTACTTC
TRBJ2-1,-,16,TRBV29-1,TRBD2,CSGGGLAGASYNEQFF,TGCAGCGGTGGGGGTCTAGCGGGAGCGTCCTACAATGAGCAGTTCTTC
TRBJ2-2,-,16,TRBV11-1,TRBD1,CASSLMGQGFTGELFF,TGTGCCAGCAGCCTGATGGGACAGGGGTTCACCGGGGAGCTGTTTTTT
TRBJ2-3,-,16,TRBV11-3,TRBD2,CASGLRLAGYTDTQYF,TGTGCCAGCGGACTAAGACTAGCGGGGTACACAGATACGCAGTATTTT
TRBJ1-1,once,14,TRBV11-2,-,CASSVNRVGTEAFF,TGTGCCAGCAGCGTGAACAGGGTTGGAACTGAAGCTTTCTTT
TRBJ1-5,-,18,TRBV7-8,TRBD1,CASSSGTGGRKSNQPQHF,TGTGCCAGCAGCTCCGGGACAGGGGGCCGTAAAAGCAATCAGCCCCAGCATTTT
TRBJ2-1,-,15,TRBV10-1,TRBD1,CASSDPGQGVNEQFF,TGCGCCAGCAGCGATCCGGGACAGGGGGTCAATGAGCAGTTCTTC
TRBJ1-2,-,13,TRBV7-9,-,CASSFEGSKSYTF,TGTGCCAGCAGCTTTGAGGGATCGAAAAGCTACACCTTC
TRBJ1-1,once,15,TRBV28,-,CASSSPLWGGTEAFF,TGTGCCAGCAGTTCCCCTTTATGGGGAGGCACTGAAGCTTTCTTT
TRBJ2-7,few,14,TRBV27,TRBD2,CASSLSPSGYEQYF,TGTGCCAGCAGTTTAAGTCCTAGCGGCTACGAGCAGTACTTC
TRBJ2-2,-,14,TRBV19,-,CASSTRQYTGELFF,TGTGCCAGTAGTACGAGGCAGTACACCGGGGAGCTGTTTTTT
TRBJ2-5,-,16,TRBV19,TRBD2,CATTQAGSTTKRSQYF,TGTGCCACAACCCAAGCGGGGAGTACCACTAAAAGGAGCCAGTACTTC
TRBJ2-3,-,16,TRBV25-1,TRBD2,CASSEYRLAGTDTQYF,TGTGCCAGCAGTGAATATAGACTAGCGGGGACAGATACGCAGTATTTT
TRBJ1-1,-,14,TRBV19,-,CASSYGQMNTEAFF,TGTGCCAGTAGTTACGGACAAATGAACACTGAAGCTTTCTTT
TRBJ1-3,-,15,TRBV30,-,CAWSELGTSRNTIYF,TGTGCCTGGAGTGAATTAGGGACATCACGAAACACCATATATTTT
TRBJ2-7,-,14,TRBV28,-,CASSPTGPLYEQYF,TGTGCCAGCAGTCCGACAGGACCACTCTACGAGCAGTACTTC
TRBJ1-3,-,13,TRBV7-3,-,CASSSDRGNTIYF,TGTGCCAGCAGCTCCGACAGAGGAAACACCATATATTTT
TRBJ1-5,-,15,TRBV5-1,-,CASSLEGNSNQPQHF,TGCGCCAGCAGCTTGGAGGGGAATAGCAATCAGCCCCAGCATTTT
TRBJ1-5,-,15,TRBV6-1,TRBD1,CASSEATGTGPDQHF,TGTGCCAGCAGTGAAGCAACCGGGACAGGGCCCGACCAGCATTTT
TRBJ1-5,-,14,TRBV5-5,-,CASSLVGGEQPQHF,TGTGCCAGCAGCTTGGTAGGGGGAGAACAGCCCCAGCATTTT
TRBJ1-3,-,14,TRBV28,-,CASSFQGTGNTIYF,TGTGCCAGCAGTTTCCAGGGGACTGGAAACACCATATATTTT
TRBJ2-1,-,11,TRBV10-3,TRBD1,CAITGGDEQFF,TGTGCCATCACAGGGGGAGATGAGCAGTTCTTC
TRBJ1-5,-,13,TRBV6-5,-,CASSITFLQPQHF,TGTGCCAGCAGTATAACTTTTCTTCAGCCCCAGCATTTT
TRBJ2-7,once,15,TRBV27,-,CASSLLGGHSYEQYF,TGTGCCAGCAGTTTATTAGGCGGGCACTCCTACGAGCAGTACTTC
TRBJ1-1,-,16,TRBV5-1,-,CASSLAPQGRGTEAFF,TGCGCCAGCAGCTTGGCCCCTCAGGGAAGGGGCACTGAAGCTTTCTTT
TRBJ1-5,-,14,TRBV27,TRBD1,CASSQGQGNQPQHF,TGTGCCAGCAGTCAAGGACAGGGGAATCAGCCCCAGCATTTT
TRBJ2-1,-,16,TRBV11-2,-,CASSLGARTGNNEQFF,TGTGCCAGCAGCTTAGGGGCGCGCACTGGAAACAATGAGCAGTTCTTC
TRBJ2-1,-,15,TRBV7-3,-,CASSYSRGSYNEQFF,TGTGCCAGCAGCTATTCCCGAGGCTCCTACAATGAGCAGTTCTTC
TRBJ1-1,once,16,TRBV11-3,TRBD1,CASSLGGDSDTTEAFF,TGTGCCAGCAGCTTAGGAGGGGACAGTGACACCACTGAAGCTTTCTTT
TRBJ2-6,-,13,TRBV29-1,-,CSGGASGANVLTF,TGCAGCGGGGGAGCTTCTGGGGCCAACGTCCTGACTTTC
TRBJ2-5,-,15,TRBV5-1,TRBD1,CASSARDRGSETQYF,TGCGCCAGCAGCGCACGGGACAGGGGGTCAGAGACCCAGTACTTC
TRBJ2-1,-,19,TRBV21-1,-,CASSKVLGPMSGRYNEQFF,TGTGCCAGCAGCAAAGTACTGGGACCCATGAGCGGGAGATACAATGAGCAGTTCTTC
TRBJ1-2,-,18,TRBV4-1,TRBD1,CASSQEFGLVQGQYGYTF,TGCGCCAGCAGCCAAGAATTTGGACTGGTACAGGGGCAATATGGCTACACCTTC
TRBJ2-3,-,15,TRBV29-1,TRBD2,CSVATSGSLPDTQYF,TGCAGCGTCGCAACTAGCGGGAGCTTGCCAGATACGCAGTATTTT
TRBJ2-2,-,18,TRBV5-4,TRBD2,CASSSTTSGSFNTGELFF,TGTGCCAGCAGTTCGACGACTAGCGGGAGTTTCAACACCGGGGAGCTGTTTTTT